The source of this T cell receptor beta chain is a study of cytomegalovirus exposure and HLA in healthy donors. The overall study: A prior analysis found 117 million unique TCR beta sequences from approximately 190 million T cells.

Concerning this clone: The antigen remains unidentified.

Points from the study as a whole: Later analysis identified a missense DCLRE1C variant that was linked to TCR beta V- and J-gene trimming.

The PCR used 60 Vbeta and 13 Jbeta primers. Authors' methods: Roughly 10 million shared chains were among the about 80 million unique TCR beta chains that a later analysis counted. Only in-frame clones appear in the TCRdb table, and some are missing; sequencing was by immunoSEQ multiplex PCR. That table supplies the V and J calls and clone size; D and trimming were determined from the DNA. The sample shows roughly 100,000 clones, around three quarters of them seen only once. The germline V gene encodes CDR1 PRHDT and CDR2 FYEKMQ (reference sequence). CDR3 length: 14 residues. J lost 5 bases, V lost 4 bases, and 3 bases had no gene match.

Sample: PBMCs. V usage is TRBV13 and J usage is TRBJ1-2; TRBD1 matches at 11 bases. This receptor was obtained from a middle-aged man in good health and CMV-seropositive. CDR3 in DNA: TGTGCCAGCAGCTCCGGGACAGGGGGGTATGGCTACACCTTC. Its translation: CASSSGTGGYGYTF. Drawing the rest from reference TRBV13 and TRBJ1-2, the complete variable domain is AAGVIQSPRHLIKEKRETATLKCYPIPRHDTVYWYQQGPGQDPQFLISFYEKMQSDKGSIPDRFSAQQFSDYHSELNMSSLELGDSALYFCASSSGTGGYGYTFGSGTRLTVV.